This T cell receptor beta chain is drawn from a study of long-term antiretroviral therapy in people with HIV. Survey-level resolution applied to immunoSEQ assay v3.0. Sequencing aimed at roughly 40,000-55,000 T-cell genomes per sample. Only in-frame clones appear in the TCRdb table, and some are missing; sequencing was by immunoSEQ multiplex PCR. The sample carries 17,000 or so clones, roughly 90% recorded once. At least two post-ART and at least one pre-ART PBMC sample were available for each donor. Specimens carried roughly 0.9-10 million cryopreserved PBMC before DNA extraction. The CDR3 loop spans 16 amino acids. Germline CDR1 and CDR2: SGDLS and YYNGEE. Trimming at V came to 6 bases and at J to 0 bases, leaving 5 bases not matched to a gene.

The chain couples TRBV9 to TRBJ2-3, with 12 bases that match TRBD2. This clonotype was obtained from a man aged 55 to 70 with HIV. The specimen was unsorted PBMCs, collected 0.3 years after starting antiretroviral therapy. The CDR3 region is CASKDLAGGSTDTQYF. DNA of the CDR3: TGTGCCAGCAAGGACCTAGCGGGAGGGAGCACAGATACGCAGTATTTT.